These T cell receptor beta chains were read from a single sample in a study of T-cell memory formation after mild COVID-19. TCRdb used MiXCR to reprocess the 5' RACE reads, holding one entry per CDR3 protein. This sample has 220,000 or so distinct CDR3 sequences, with about 9.2% found just once. The sequenced sample was PBMCs or a T cell subset sorted from them (not recorded which). The receptors were sampled from a man aged 18 to 35 who had mild COVID-19 (a few samples of this study predate the infection). Cell type and time point are not known. The CDR3 runs from the conserved cysteine through the conserved F or W. Each record gives: clone size, D gene, J gene, V gene, CDR3 DNA, CDR3 protein. A D gene is named only where the DNA matches it firmly. A clone size is listed for some rows: how often the clone was seen (once, few, many), or a class if it is expanded.

>many|TRBD2|TRBJ2-1|TRBV5-1
TGCGCCAGCAGCTTTCTAGCGGGGGGAAGCTCCTACAATGAGCAGTTCTTC
CASSFLAGGSSYNEQFF
>-|-|TRBJ1-2|TRBV24-1
TGTGCCACCAGTGATTCGGGGCGGAACTATGGCTACACCTTC
CATSDSGRNYGYTF
>many|-|TRBJ2-3|TRBV5-1
TGCGCCAGCAGCTTGGGACAAACGCCCTCGGGCGATACGCAGTATTTT
CASSLGQTPSGDTQYF
>many|-|TRBJ1-2|TRBV5-1
TGCGCCAGCAGCTCCAATGCCGGGATACTATATGGCTACACCTTC
CASSSNAGILYGYTF
>-|-|TRBJ2-7|TRBV7-2
TGTGCCAGCAGCTTAGCGCTGGGGGCGTACGAGCAGTACTTC
CASSLALGAYEQYF
>-|-|TRBJ1-4|TRBV5-4
TGTGCCAGCAGCTCCAAGACAGGAAATGAAAAACTGTTTTTT
CASSSKTGNEKLFF
>-|-|TRBJ1-2|TRBV4-3
TGCGCCAGCAGCCAAGAGAGGACGGGGGTTCGGGGCTACACCTTC
CASSQERTGVRGYTF
>few|-|TRBJ1-4|TRBV20-1
TGCAGTGCTGGGAGGAGTGAAAAACTGTTTTTT
CSAGRSEKLFF
>few|-|TRBJ2-3|TRBV12-3/TRBV12-4
TGTGCCAGCAGTTTCATCGATGGTACATGGGATACGCAGTATTTT
CASSFIDGTWDTQYF
>many|-|TRBJ2-5|TRBV6-6
TGTGCCAGCAGACTAGGACAGCGGCAAGAGACCCAGTACTTC
CASRLGQRQETQYF
>-|TRBD1|TRBJ1-4|TRBV28
TGTGCCAGCAGCCTCCCGGACAGGCGGGCTAATGAAAAACTGTTTTTT
CASSLPDRRANEKLFF
>-|TRBD1|TRBJ1-1|TRBV20-1
TGCAGTGCTAGGGGACCGGGACAGGGGAACACTGAAGCTTTCTTT
CSARGPGQGNTEAFF
>many|TRBD1|TRBJ2-2|TRBV11-3
TGTGCCAGCAGCTGGGGACAGGGCGACACCGGGGAGCTGTTTTTT
CASSWGQGDTGELFF
>few|-|TRBJ1-5|TRBV15
TGTGCCACCAGCAGACCAGGGCCAGCCCAGCATTTT
CATSRPGPAQHF
>-|-|TRBJ1-3|TRBV5-6
TGTGCCAGCAGCTTGGACGGGTTTGGAAACACCATATATTTT
CASSLDGFGNTIYF
>-|TRBD2|TRBJ2-3|TRBV4-1
TGCGCCAGCAGCCAAGATAGAGTAGCGGGGGCCACAGATACGCAGTATTTT
CASSQDRVAGATDTQYF
>-|TRBD2|TRBJ2-3|TRBV29-1
TGCAGCGTTAGACTAGCGAGGGGCACAGATACGCAGTATTTT
CSVRLARGTDTQYF
>-|-|TRBJ2-7|TRBV5-6
TGTGCCAGCAGCCCTCTCGGGACACAACCCTACGAGCAGTACTTC
CASSPLGTQPYEQYF
>-|-|TRBJ2-5|TRBV5-1
TGCGCCAGCAGCTTGGCGAGGGCCCCTGGGGAGACCCAGTACTTC
CASSLARAPGETQYF
>few|TRBD2|TRBJ2-1|TRBV7-2
TGTGCCAGCAGCGGACTCCCGGGACTAGCGGGGGCCTCCTACAATGAGCAGTTCTTC
CASSGLPGLAGASYNEQFF
>many|TRBD1|TRBJ2-1|TRBV2
TGTGCCAGCAGGGGGACAGGGTCCGATGAGCAGTTCTTC
CASRGTGSDEQFF
>few|-|TRBJ1-4|TRBV7-2
TGTGCCAGCAGCTCCACGACAGCAACTAATGAAAAACTGTTTTTT
CASSSTTATNEKLFF
>few|TRBD2|TRBJ2-3|TRBV7-2
TGTGCCAGCACCCTAGCTGGGACTACAAGCACAGATACGCAGTATTTT
CASTLAGTTSTDTQYF
>-|TRBD1|TRBJ2-2|TRBV19
TGTGCCAGTATAAGGGGGCGTGGAACAGGGGAGCTGTTTTTT
CASIRGRGTGELFF
>few|-|TRBJ2-5|TRBV9
TGTGCCAGCAGCGGTGCGGGGCCCACGTACCAAGAGACCCAGTACTTC
CASSGAGPTYQETQYF
>few|-|TRBJ1-5|TRBV6-2/TRBV6-3
TGTGCCAGCAGTTACCAGGGAGCAGGGGGCAATCAGCCCCAGCATTTT
CASSYQGAGGNQPQHF
>-|TRBD1|TRBJ1-1|TRBV5-1
TGCGCCAGCAGCTTGGGGACAGGGGCCACTGAAGCTTTCTTT
CASSLGTGATEAFF
>-|-|TRBJ1-1|TRBV28
TGTGCCAGCGAAACAGGGCCTTACACTGAAGCTTTCTTT
CASETGPYTEAFF
>few|-|TRBJ2-3|TRBV7-2
TGTGCCAGCAGCTTAGCCTCCTTCCAGGGGTATACGCAGTATTTT
CASSLASFQGYTQYF
>few|-|TRBJ1-1|TRBV4-2
TGTGCCAGCAGCCAGGGGGTGTTGACTGAAGCTTTCTTT
CASSQGVLTEAFF
>many|-|TRBJ2-3|TRBV4-3
TGCGCCAGCTCGCGCTTACAGGGATTCACAGATACGCAGTATTTT
CASSRLQGFTDTQYF
>many|-|TRBJ2-5|TRBV5-1
TGCGCGTCGAAGGGAAGTGGTCAAGAGACCCAGTACTTC
CASKGSGQETQYF
>many|-|TRBJ1-1|TRBV12-3/TRBV12-4
TGTGCCAGCAGTTCCTCAGACATAATGAACACTGAAGCTTTCTTT
CASSSSDIMNTEAFF
>few|-|TRBJ2-5|TRBV6-2/TRBV6-3
TGTGCCAGCAGTATAAGGGCGTCCCCAGAGACCCAGTACTTC
CASSIRASPETQYF
>many|-|TRBJ2-3|TRBV5-1
TGCGCCAGCAGCTTTTTTACTAGCCTCCCAGGAGCAGATACGCAGTATTTT
CASSFFTSLPGADTQYF
>few|-|TRBJ2-1|TRBV9
TGTGCCAGCAGCGCCAGGTCCGTCGGAGTATACAATGAGCAGTTCTTC
CASSARSVGVYNEQFF
>-|-|TRBJ1-6|TRBV5-1
TGCGCCAGCAGACAAATCGACAGAGATAATTCACCCCTCCACTTT
CASRQIDRDNSPLHF
>-|-|TRBJ1-1|TRBV5-1
TGCGCCAGCAGCGCCTCTCAGAACACTGAAGCTTTCTTT
CASSASQNTEAFF
>-|TRBD1|TRBJ2-1|TRBV5-1
TGCGCCAGCAGGACGACGGGACAGGGTGGCAATGAGCAGTTCTTC
CASRTTGQGGNEQFF
>few|TRBD1|TRBJ2-2|TRBV12-3/TRBV12-4
TGTGCCAGCACTCGGACAGGGGACACCGGGGAGCTGTTTTTT
CASTRTGDTGELFF
>few|-|TRBJ1-6|TRBV5-1
TGCGCCAGCAGGGGACTGAGCTCCTATAATTCACCCCTCCACTTT
CASRGLSSYNSPLHF
>many|-|TRBJ1-5|TRBV12-3/TRBV12-4
TGTGCCAGCAGTTTAGTTTCGGGTGATCAGCCCCAGCATTTT
CASSLVSGDQPQHF